Listed below are T cell receptor beta chains from one sample, sequenced in a study of read filtering for tumor transcriptome and immune sequencing. MiXCR, run by TCRdb on the reads, gives a single entry per CDR3 protein. The sample holds tens of thousands of distinct CDR3 sequences, around 13% seen once. Source material: a population of CD138-negative cells sorted from bone marrow. The receptors here all came from a donor over 35 with multiple myeloma. The CDR3 runs from the conserved cysteine through the conserved F or W. A D gene is named only where the DNA matches it firmly. A clone size is listed for some rows: how often the clone was seen (once, few, many), or a class if it is expanded.

d_gene,v_gene,abundance,j_gene,CDR3nt,CDR3aa
TRBD1,TRBV3-1,many,TRBJ2-7,TGTGCCAGCAGCTACGGGACAGGGTACTACGAGCAGTACTTC,CASSYGTGYYEQYF
-,TRBV15,-,TRBJ2-2,TGTGCCACCAGCATAGATCTTAACACCGGGGAGCTGCTTTTT,CATSIDLNTGELLF
-,TRBV20-1,many,TRBJ2-5,TGCAGTGCTAGAACACCCCAAGAGACCCAGTACTTC,CSARTPQETQYF
-,TRBV4-1,many,TRBJ2-3,TGCGCCAGCAGCCAAGCGAGAGAAGATACGCAGTATTTT,CASSQAREDTQYF
-,TRBV20-1,many,TRBJ2-6,TGCAGTGCTAGAGCGGCTCCAGGGCCCGGGGCCAACGTCCTGACTTTC,CSARAAPGPGANVLTF
-,TRBV18,few,TRBJ2-2,TGTGCCAGCTCACCCCGGACGGGGAACACCGGGGAGCTGTTTTTT,CASSPRTGNTGELFF
TRBD2,TRBV20-1,many,TRBJ2-2,TGCAGTGCTAGAGCGGAGACTAGCGGGAGCATGAGCGGGGAGCTGTTTTTT,CSARAETSGSMSGELFF
-,TRBV27,-,TRBJ1-5,TGTGCCAGCAGCCCGGCCGGGACCAATCAGCCCCAGCATTTT,CASSPAGTNQPQHF
-,TRBV12-3/TRBV12-4,many,TRBJ2-1,TGTGCCAGCACAGAGGGAGTCAGTATCTTCAATGAGCAGTTCTTC,CASTEGVSIFNEQFF
-,TRBV19,many,TRBJ2-2,TGTGCCAGTAGTATCGAGGGGGTTGGCGGGGAGCTGTTTTTT,CASSIEGVGGELFF
-,TRBV7-9,-,TRBJ1-1,TGTGCCAGCAGCTTAGGACACCTGAACACTGAAGCTTTCTTT,CASSLGHLNTEAFF
TRBD2,TRBV28,many,TRBJ2-7,TGTGCCAGCAGTTTACGGTGGCGGGGGAGCTCCTACGAGCAGTACTTC,CASSLRWRGSSYEQYF
TRBD2,TRBV28,many,TRBJ2-5,TGTGCCAGCAGTTTACAAAGAGGAAGGGGACTAGCGGCCGTTAAGCGCATGGTGAAGGGCCAGTACTTC,CASSLQRGRGLAAVKRMVKGQYF
TRBD1,TRBV10-3,-,TRBJ1-3,TGTGCCATCAGTGAAACAGGGGTCGCTGGAAACACCATATATTTT,CAISETGVAGNTIYF
-,TRBV15,few,TRBJ2-2,TGTGCCACCAGCAGAGGCTCCAGGGACACCGGGGAGCTGTTTTTT,CATSRGSRDTGELFF
TRBD1,TRBV2,many,TRBJ2-2,TGTGCCAGCAGTGAACAAGGGACAGGGCTTGCCGGGGAGCTGTTTTTT,CASSEQGTGLAGELFF
-,TRBV7-9,many,TRBJ2-7,TGTGCCAGCAGTAACTCAGGGCGCGAGCAGTACTTC,CASSNSGREQYF
-,TRBV11-1,many,TRBJ2-2,TGTGCCAGCTGCTCGGACACCGGGGAGCTGTTTTTT,CASCSDTGELFF
TRBD2,TRBV18,many,TRBJ2-1,TGTGCCAGCTCACCACCTAGCGGGAGGGCCATCTACAATGAGCAGTTCTTC,CASSPPSGRAIYNEQFF
TRBD1,TRBV6-2/TRBV6-3,many,TRBJ1-4,TGTGCCAGCACCGATGGCCGACAGGGGGGAAACGAAAAACTGTTTTTT,CASTDGRQGGNEKLFF
-,TRBV2,many,TRBJ2-1,TGTGCTGGCCAGGGGGGTTCCTACAATGAGCAGTTCTTC,CAGQGGSYNEQFF
-,TRBV24-1,-,TRBJ2-2,TGTGCCACCAGTGATTTGGGCCAGGGGCTCACCGGGGAGCTGTTTTTT,CATSDLGQGLTGELFF
-,TRBV2,many,TRBJ2-7,TGTGCCAGCAGGGGACCCGCCTACGAGCAGTACTTC,CASRGPAYEQYF
TRBD1,TRBV12-3/TRBV12-4,many,TRBJ2-3,TGTGCCAGCAGACCCGACAGGGGATTCACAGATACGCAGTATTTT,CASRPDRGFTDTQYF
TRBD1,TRBV7-9,many,TRBJ2-5,TGTGCCAGCAGCTTAGTACTAGGACAGGGGCAAGAGACCCAGTACTTC,CASSLVLGQGQETQYF
-,TRBV28,many,TRBJ1-2,TGTGCCAGCAGTTTTTCAGGGAGTCTTGGCTACACCTTC,CASSFSGSLGYTF
-,TRBV3-1,-,TRBJ2-5,TGTGCCAGCAGAACCGCAGGACGGCAAGAGACCCAGTACTTC,CASRTAGRQETQYF
-,TRBV2,-,TRBJ2-3,TGTGCCAGCAGTCACCGGGACACAGGAGCCGGGGATACGCAGTATTTT,CASSHRDTGAGDTQYF
-,TRBV7-6,many,TRBJ2-7,TGTGCCAGCAGCTCCGAACTAAAAGACGAGCAGTACTTC,CASSSELKDEQYF
-,TRBV10-3,many,TRBJ2-7,TGTGCCATCAGTCGGGACGGGTCTTACTCCGAGCAGTACTTC,CAISRDGSYSEQYF
-,TRBV2,few,TRBJ2-7,TGTGCCAGCAGTGCTGGACAGAAGAACGAGCAGTACTTC,CASSAGQKNEQYF
TRBD1,TRBV29-1,many,TRBJ1-5,TGCAGCGTTGAGGGACAGGGGATCAATCAGCCCCAGCATTTT,CSVEGQGINQPQHF
-,TRBV5-1,many,TRBJ2-1,TGCGCCAGCAGCGGGGGGACTCAGGTTTACAATGAGCAGTTCTTC,CASSGGTQVYNEQFF
-,TRBV11-1,many,TRBJ1-1,TGTGCCAGCAGATCCGGACAGTCTGAAGCTTTCTTT,CASRSGQSEAFF
-,TRBV14,many,TRBJ1-6,TGTGCCAGCAGCCAAGATCTCAACTATAATTCACCCCTCCACTTT,CASSQDLNYNSPLHF
-,TRBV29-1,many,TRBJ2-5,TGCAGCGTTGAAGGGGGGCAGGGGCAAGAGACCCAGTACTTC,CSVEGGQGQETQYF
-,TRBV10-1,many,TRBJ2-7,TGCGCCAGCAGTGATGGTCGGACAGCGAGACACGAGCAGTACTTC,CASSDGRTARHEQYF
-,TRBV7-9,-,TRBJ2-3,TGTGCCAGCAGCTCAGCACCAGATACGCAGTATTTT,CASSSAPDTQYF
TRBD1,TRBV7-9,many,TRBJ2-2,TGTGCCAGCAGCTTGGGAGACAGGGGGCGCACCGGGGAGCTGTTTTTT,CASSLGDRGRTGELFF
-,TRBV7-9,many,TRBJ2-3,TGTGCCAGCAGCCCCGCACGGGCAGATACGCAGTATTTT,CASSPARADTQYF
TRBD1,TRBV5-1,many,TRBJ2-2,TGCGCCAGCAGCTCAAGTTCTGACAGGGGGCCCGGGGAGCTGTTTTTT,CASSSSSDRGPGELFF
-,TRBV7-2,many,TRBJ2-7,TGTGCCAGCAGCTTAGCCAGGACGGAGAGCTCCTACGAGCAGTACTTC,CASSLARTESSYEQYF
TRBD1,TRBV3-1,few,TRBJ1-1,TGTGCCAGCAGCGGGACAGGAGAGAACACTGAAGCTTTCTTT,CASSGTGENTEAFF
-,TRBV30,many,TRBJ1-1,TGTGCCTGGAGGGGATGGGGACGGAACACTGAAGCTTTCTTT,CAWRGWGRNTEAFF
-,TRBV29-1,few,TRBJ1-6,TGCAGCGCCGGGCAGAACCTTAATACACCCCTCCACTTT,CSAGQNLNTPLHF
-,TRBV13,many,TRBJ1-5,TGTGCCAGCAGCTTTCGGGCAGGGTCTCAGCCCCAGCATTTT,CASSFRAGSQPQHF
TRBD1,TRBV28,many,TRBJ1-1,TGTGCCAGCAGTCGCGACAGGGGACTAAAGGGGAACACTGAAGCTTTCTTT,CASSRDRGLKGNTEAFF
-,TRBV29-1,many,TRBJ1-1,TGCAGCGCCGACCGCGGGGCGAACACTGAAGCTTTCTTT,CSADRGANTEAFF
TRBD2,TRBV29-1,few,TRBJ2-7,TGCAGCGTACTAAGAGTAGAGCGGGAGAGGCGGCAGTACTTC,CSVLRVERERRQYF
TRBD2,TRBV7-7,once,TRBJ2-4,TGTGCTAGCATGGACAGGGGCCGCGGCGGGACTAGCGGGAGTGGGGGCCAAGCTCTTCAGTACTTC,CASMDRGRGGTSGSGGQALQYF
-,TRBV7-9,many,TRBJ1-1,TGTGCCAGCAGTTCACAGGGAGGGAACACTGAAGCTTTCTTT,CASSSQGGNTEAFF
-,TRBV20-1,many,TRBJ1-1,TGCACCCCGGAAAGCAGGGTAGGAACTGAAGCTTTCTTT,CTPESRVGTEAFF
-,TRBV7-3,many,TRBJ2-2,TGTGCCAGCAGCAGAGGACCCTTCGCGAACACCGGGGAGCTGTTTTTT,CASSRGPFANTGELFF
TRBD2,TRBV11-3,many,TRBJ2-1,TGTGCCAGCAGCTTAGATGGCGTGGCTAGCGGGAGGAATGAGCAGTTCTTC,CASSLDGVASGRNEQFF
-,TRBV29-1,many,TRBJ1-6,TGCAGCGTTGTTGAGGGGACACAACTCCACTTT,CSVVEGTQLHF
TRBD2,TRBV18,many,TRBJ2-1,TGTGCCAGCCATAGCGGGAGTACCTACAATGAGCAGTTCTTC,CASHSGSTYNEQFF
TRBD2,TRBV20-1,many,TRBJ2-7,TGCAGTGCCTGCCCCCTAGCGGGAGGATACGAGCAGTACTTC,CSACPLAGGYEQYF
-,TRBV29-1,many,TRBJ1-5,TGCAGCGTTGTAGGGGATAGCAATCAGCCCCAGCATTTT,CSVVGDSNQPQHF
TRBD2,TRBV28,medium-sized,TRBJ2-1,TGTGCCAGCACCACTAGCGGGGGTGAGCAGTTCTTC,CASTTSGGEQFF